This entry describes one T cell receptor beta chain. Measured with immunoSEQ multiplex PCR; TCRdb has only the in-frame clones, and not every one. Counted here are about 100,000 clones, about nine tenths occurring once; the ten biggest clones make up roughly 6.2%. The CDR3 spans 15 residues. V lost 5 bases and J 2 bases, leaving 12 bases between the germline ends. CDR1 is SNHLY, CDR2 FYNNEI, per germline. This sample is drawn from a study of T cell responses to AZD1222 COVID-19 vaccine. Both about-4-week and about-12-week second-dose recipients were combined. This specimen consisted of peripheral blood, obtained 28 days after the second AZD1222 dose. The TCR was taken from an adult who received the AZD1222 COVID-19 vaccine. The chain uses TRBV2 and TRBJ2-2; tentatively, D is TRBD1 or TRBD2 (5 bases each). CDR3 sequence (DNA): TGTGCCAGCAGTCAGTGGGGACCAAACACCGGGGAGCTGTTTTTT. It is translated as CASSQWGPNTGELFF.